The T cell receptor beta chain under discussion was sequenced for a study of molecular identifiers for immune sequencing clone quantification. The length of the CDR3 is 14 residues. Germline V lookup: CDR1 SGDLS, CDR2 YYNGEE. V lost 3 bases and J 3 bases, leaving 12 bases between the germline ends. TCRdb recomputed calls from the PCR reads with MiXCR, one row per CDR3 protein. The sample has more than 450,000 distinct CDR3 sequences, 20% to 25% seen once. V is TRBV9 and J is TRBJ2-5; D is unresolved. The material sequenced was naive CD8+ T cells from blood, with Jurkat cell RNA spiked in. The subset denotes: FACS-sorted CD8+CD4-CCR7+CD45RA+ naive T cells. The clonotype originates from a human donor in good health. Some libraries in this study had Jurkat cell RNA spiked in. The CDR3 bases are TGTGCCAGCAGCGCGCTTTTGCGAGAAGAGACCCAGTACTTC. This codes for CASSALLREETQYF. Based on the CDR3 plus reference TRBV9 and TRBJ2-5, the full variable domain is DSGVTQTPKHLITATGQRVTLRCSPRSGDLSVYWYQQSLDQGLQFLIQYYNGEERAKGNILERFSAQQFPDLHSELNLSSLELGDSALYFCASSALLREETQYFGPGTRLLVL.